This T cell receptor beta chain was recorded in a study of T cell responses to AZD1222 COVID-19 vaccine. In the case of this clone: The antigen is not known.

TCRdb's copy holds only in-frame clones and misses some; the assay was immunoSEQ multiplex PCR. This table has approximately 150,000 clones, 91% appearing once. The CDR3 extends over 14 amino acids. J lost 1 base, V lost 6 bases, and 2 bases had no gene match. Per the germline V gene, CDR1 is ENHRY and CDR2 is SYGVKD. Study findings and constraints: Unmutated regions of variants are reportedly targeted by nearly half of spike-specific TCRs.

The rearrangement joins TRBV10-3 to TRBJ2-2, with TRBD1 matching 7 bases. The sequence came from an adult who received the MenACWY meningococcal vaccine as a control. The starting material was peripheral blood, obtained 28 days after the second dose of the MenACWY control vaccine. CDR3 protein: CAIRGTENTGELFF. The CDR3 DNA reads TGTGCCATCAGGGGGACAGAGAACACCGGGGAGCTGTTTTTT.